Listed below are T cell receptor beta chains from one sample, sequenced in a study of siplizumab effects on memory and regulatory T cells. Sequencing was performed with immunoSEQ multiplex PCR; in TCRdb, only in-frame clones are kept and a portion is missing. The repertoire includes over 85,000 clones, 80% to 95% of them detected once, and 6.5% to 8% sits in the top ten. Material: CD8+ T cells sorted from blood. These receptors came from a human donor in good health. Both conserved end residues are part of each CDR3. The order of the fields is D gene, J gene, clone size, V gene, CDR3 protein, CDR3 DNA. D genes are given only for firm matches. Size is omitted from some rows. Given values are once, few, many or a class for expanded clones.

D: TRBD2
J: TRBJ2-5
size: NA
V: TRBV9
CDR3: CASSPTEGEGRETQYF
DNA: TGTGCCAGCAGCCCCACCGAAGGGGAGGGTAGAGAGACCCAGTACTTC

D: NA
J: TRBJ2-7
size: NA
V: TRBV9
CDR3: CASSVGLTYEQYF
DNA: TGTGCCAGCAGCGTAGGTCTGACCTACGAGCAGTACTTC

D: NA
J: TRBJ1-1
size: NA
V: TRBV16
CDR3: CASSPTMRMAANTEAFF
DNA: TGTGCCAGCAGCCCCACAATGAGGATGGCAGCGAACACTGAAGCTTTCTTT

D: TRBD1
J: TRBJ1-2
size: few
V: TRBV6-6
CDR3: CASRDREMPLNYGYTF
DNA: TGTGCCAGCAGGGACAGGGAGATGCCCCTTAACTATGGCTACACCTTC

D: NA
J: TRBJ2-7
size: NA
V: TRBV25-1
CDR3: CASSLQGGEQYF
DNA: TGTGCCAGCAGTTTACAGGGAGGCGAGCAGTACTTC

D: NA
J: TRBJ2-6
size: NA
V: TRBV4-2
CDR3: CASSQRLGGSGANVLTF
DNA: TGTGCCAGCAGCCAAAGATTGGGCGGATCTGGGGCCAACGTCCTGACTTTC

D: NA
J: TRBJ2-1
size: NA
V: TRBV9
CDR3: CASSASGGTYNEQFF
DNA: TGTGCCAGCAGCGCCTCCGGGGGTACCTACAATGAGCAGTTCTTC

D: NA
J: TRBJ1-1
size: NA
V: TRBV6-5
CDR3: CASSYSWDMNTEAFF
DNA: TGTGCCAGCAGTTACTCGTGGGACATGAACACTGAAGCTTTCTTT

D: TRBD2
J: TRBJ2-7
size: NA
V: TRBV7-9
CDR3: CASSLTSGVDEQYF
DNA: TGTGCCAGCAGCCTGACTAGCGGGGTGGACGAGCAGTACTTC

D: TRBD2
J: TRBJ2-2
size: NA
V: TRBV4-3
CDR3: CASSQGASGRQAGELFF
DNA: TGCGCCAGCAGCCAAGGTGCGAGCGGGAGGCAGGCAGGGGAGCTGTTTTTT

D: NA
J: TRBJ1-4
size: NA
V: TRBV6-9
CDR3: CASATGGTNEKLFF
DNA: TGTGCCAGCGCGACCGGGGGAACTAATGAAAAACTGTTTTTT

D: NA
J: TRBJ2-3
size: NA
V: TRBV10-3
CDR3: CAISDNGEDTQYF
DNA: TGTGCCATCAGTGATAATGGGGAAGATACGCAGTATTTT